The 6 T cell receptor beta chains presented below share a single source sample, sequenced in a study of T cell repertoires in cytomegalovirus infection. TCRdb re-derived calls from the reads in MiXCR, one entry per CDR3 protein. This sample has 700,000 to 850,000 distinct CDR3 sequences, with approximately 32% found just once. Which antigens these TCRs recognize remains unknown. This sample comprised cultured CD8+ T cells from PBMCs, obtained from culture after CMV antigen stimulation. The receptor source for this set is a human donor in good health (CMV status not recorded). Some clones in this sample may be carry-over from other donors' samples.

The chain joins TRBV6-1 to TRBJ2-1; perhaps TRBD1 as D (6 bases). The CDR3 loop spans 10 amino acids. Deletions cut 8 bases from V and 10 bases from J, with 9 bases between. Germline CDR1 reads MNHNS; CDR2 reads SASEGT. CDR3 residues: CASRDTEQFF. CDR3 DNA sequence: TGTGCCAGCCGGGACACCGAGCAGTTCTTC.

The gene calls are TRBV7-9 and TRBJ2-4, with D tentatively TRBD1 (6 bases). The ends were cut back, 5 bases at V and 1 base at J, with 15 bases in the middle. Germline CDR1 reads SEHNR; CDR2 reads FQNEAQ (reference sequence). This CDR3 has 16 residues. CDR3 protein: CASSPAAGVAKNIQYF. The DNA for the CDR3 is TGTGCCAGCAGCCCGGCGGCAGGGGTGGCCAAAAACATTCAGTACTTC.

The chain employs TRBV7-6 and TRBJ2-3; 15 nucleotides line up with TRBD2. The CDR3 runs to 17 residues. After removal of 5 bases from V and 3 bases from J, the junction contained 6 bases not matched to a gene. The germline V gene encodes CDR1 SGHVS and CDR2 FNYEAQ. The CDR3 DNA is TGTGCCAGCAGCCCTCGGACTAGCGGGGGGGGGACAGATACGCAGTATTTT. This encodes CASSPRTSGGGTDTQYF.

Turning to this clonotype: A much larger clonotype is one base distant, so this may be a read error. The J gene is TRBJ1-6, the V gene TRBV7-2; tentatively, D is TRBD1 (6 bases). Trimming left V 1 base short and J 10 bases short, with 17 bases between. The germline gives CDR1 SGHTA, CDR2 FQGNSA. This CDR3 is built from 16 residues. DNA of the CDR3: TGTGCCAGCAGCTTAGTATCCTGGGGGGCTAAATCACCCCTCCACTTT. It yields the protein CASSLVSWGAKSPLHF.

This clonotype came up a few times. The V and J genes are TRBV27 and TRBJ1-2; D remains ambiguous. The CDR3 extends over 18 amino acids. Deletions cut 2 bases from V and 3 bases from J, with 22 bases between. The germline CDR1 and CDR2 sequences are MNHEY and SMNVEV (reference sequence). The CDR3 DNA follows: TGTGCCAGCAGTTTAAACGTTTGGACCCTATCTCCGTACTATGGCTACACCTTC. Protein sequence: CASSLNVWTLSPYYGYTF.

The CDR3 reads CASSLGRDSNEQFF. CDR3 bases: TGTGCCAGCAGCTTAGGGAGGGATTCTAATGAGCAGTTCTTC. This chain joins TRBV7-2 and TRBJ2-1; possible D gene TRBD2, 6 bases. Trimming pared 1 base from V and 7 bases from J, leaving 11 bases between. In germline, CDR1 is SGHTA, CDR2 FQGNSA. The CDR3 contains 14 residues.